This entry lists 20 T cell receptor beta chains sequenced from one sample in a study of blood T cell repertoires in COVID-19. Generated by immunoSEQ multiplex PCR, the TCRdb table keeps only in-frame clones and is missing some. The sample carries approximately 170,000 clones, roughly 80% recorded once. Sequenced input: peripheral blood. All receptors come from a woman of 80 years or more with COVID-19, enrolled during active disease.

The chain uses TRBV18 and TRBJ2-5; 8 positions agree with TRBD1. Germline values: CDR1 KGHSH, CDR2 LQKENI. The length of the CDR3 is 15 residues. V lost 3 bases to trimming and J lost 2 bases; unmatched junction nucleotides: 5. The CDR3 sequence: CASSPQTGVQETQYF. The CDR3 bases are TGTGCCAGCTCACCGCAGACAGGGGTACAAGAGACCCAGTACTTC.

The V and J genes are TRBV18 and TRBJ1-3; the match to TRBD1 covers 7 bases. V lost 4 bases, J lost 2 bases, and 5 bases stayed unmatched. This CDR3 spans 15 amino acids. Germline CDR1 and CDR2: KGHSH and LQKENI. The CDR3 nucleotides are TGTGCCAGCTCACAACAGGGGACGCCTGGAAACACCATATATTTT. Amino acids: CASSQQGTPGNTIYF.

The chain recombines TRBV27 with TRBJ2-1; maybe TRBD2 (6 bases). Trimming took off 10 bases at V and 6 bases at J, with 19 bases between the two ends. Germline CDR1 MNHEY, CDR2 SMNVEV (reference sequence). The CDR3 contains 14 residues. CDR3: CATLLTRTSNEQFF. CDR3 nucleotides: TGTGCCACCCTACTGACTAGGACCTCCAATGAGCAGTTCTTC.

The chain employs TRBV28 and TRBJ2-7, with 8 bases lining up with TRBD1. The CDR3 extends over 15 amino acids. V was pared by 5 bases and J by 4 bases, with 10 bases of the junction left unmatched. Germline loops: CDR1 MDHEN, CDR2 SYDVKM. In DNA, the CDR3 is TGTGCCAGCAGTAGCGGACAGGGAGGAAGTTACGAGCAGTACTTC. As protein: CASSSGQGGSYEQYF.

The V and J genes are TRBV7-9 and TRBJ1-1; D not resolved. This CDR3 is built from 12 residues. Germline lookup yields CDR1 SEHNR and CDR2 FQNEAQ (reference sequence). V gave up 5 bases and J gave up 8 bases, with 12 bases separating them. The CDR3 DNA reads as TGTGCCAGCAGCCAGACATACAGAGAAGCTTTCTTT. Translated: CASSQTYREAFF.

This clone was observed once. This CDR3 is CASRVGRNYGYTF. CDR3 coding DNA: TGTGCCAGTAGAGTCGGGAGGAACTATGGCTACACCTTC. The chain recombines TRBV19 with TRBJ1-2; D not resolved. The V and J ends lost 6 bases and 2 bases respectively, with 10 bases between them. This CDR3 spans 13 amino acids. CDR1 and CDR2 (germline): LNHDA, SQIVND (reference sequence).

The rearrangement links TRBV5-1 to TRBJ1-1, with D tentatively TRBD1 (6 bases). The ends were cut back, 3 bases at V and 7 bases at J, with 19 bases in the middle. The V gene's germline CDR1 is SGHRS and CDR2 YFSETQ. CDR3 length: 15 amino acids. The CDR3 coding sequence is TGCGCCAGCAGCTCCCGCTCCACAGGGAGCAATGAAGCTTTCTTT. The encoded protein is CASSSRSTGSNEAFF. Full variable domain (rest looked up from reference TRBV5-1 and TRBJ1-1): KAGVTQTPRYLIKTRGQQVTLSCSPISGHRSVSWYQQTPGQGLQFLFEYFSETQRNKGNFPGRFSGRQFSNSRSEMNVSTLELGDSALYLCASSSRSTGSNEAFFGQGTRLTVV.

The genes are TRBV10-3 and TRBJ2-3; D not certain. Germline V lookup: CDR1 ENHRY, CDR2 SYGVKD. V was shortened by 6 bases and J by 3 bases, with 7 bases between the two germline ends. CDR3 length equals 12 residues. CDR3: CAIRGSTDTQYF. CDR3 sequence (DNA): TGTGCCATCAGGGGCAGTACAGATACGCAGTATTTT.

To note about this clone: The sample carries other DNA sequences with the same CDR3. The chain joins TRBV28 to TRBJ1-6; 11 bases fit TRBD1. CDR3 length equals 14 residues. Germline V gene lookup returns CDR1 MDHEN and CDR2 SYDVKM. V lost 4 bases to trimming and J lost 10 bases; unmatched junction nucleotides: 3. The CDR3 region has the DNA TGTGCCAGCAGTTCGGGACAGGGGGACTCACCCCTCCACTTT. Translation: CASSSGQGDSPLHF.

This clone showed up just a few times. J is TRBJ1-2 and V is TRBV29-1; the D is unclear. The CDR3 extends over 12 amino acids. CDR1 and CDR2 (germline): SQVTM, ANQGSEA. The CDR3 loop is CSWLQTGKGYTF. CDR3 nucleotide sequence: TGCAGTTGGTTACAAACCGGGAAAGGCTACACCTTC.

The rearrangement uses TRBV6-4 and TRBJ1-6; 7 bases line up with TRBD1. Germline V gives CDR1 MRHNA, CDR2 SNTAGT. Trimming cost V 2 bases and J 10 bases; bases outside gene matches: 11. The CDR3 loop spans 16 amino acids. CDR3 sequence: CASSDRPTGNLSPLHF. CDR3 sequence (DNA): TGTGCCAGCAGTGACCGCCCGACAGGGAATTTATCACCCCTCCACTTT.

The V and J genes are TRBV7-2 and TRBJ2-1; 7 positions agree with TRBD2. V gave up 4 bases and J gave up 8 bases; unmatched junction bases: 14. In germline, CDR1 is SGHTA, CDR2 FQGNSA. The CDR3 spans 16 residues. For the CDR3, the DNA is TGTGCCAGCAGCTCAAGGGCGGCGGGAGTGTTCGATGAGCAGTTCTTC. Protein: CASSSRAAGVFDEQFF.

This rearrangement joins TRBV5-1 to TRBJ1-3; the match to TRBD1 covers 9 bases. The CDR3 is 17 residues long. The germline CDR1 and CDR2 sequences are SGHRS and YFSETQ. V lost 3 bases to trimming and J lost 2 bases; unmatched junction nucleotides: 9. This CDR3 is CASSWTGTGIPGNTIYF. The CDR3 DNA reads as TGCGCCAGCAGCTGGACCGGGACAGGGATCCCTGGAAACACCATATATTTT.

The chain joins TRBV12-5 to TRBJ2-5; 8 nucleotides align to TRBD2. Unmatched junction bases numbered 10, after V lost 0 bases and J lost 7 bases. Germline lookup yields CDR1 LGHNT and CDR2 FRNRAP. This CDR3 has 16 residues. The CDR3 loop reads CASGLVLGAGAATQYF. The CDR3 DNA reads as TGTGCTAGTGGTTTGGTACTCGGAGCGGGGGCAGCGACCCAGTACTTC.

This rearrangement joins TRBV20-1 to TRBJ2-7; D is uncertain. Germline V gene lookup returns CDR1 DFQATT and CDR2 SNEGSKA (reference sequence). The CDR3 covers 11 residues. The CDR3 DNA reads as TGCAGCGCCCCCGACAACTACGAGCAGTACTTC. Its protein is CSAPDNYEQYF.

The rearrangement joins TRBV6-5 to TRBJ1-6, with D maybe TRBD1 (5 bases). CDR3 length: 16 residues. Looked up from germline, CDR1 is MNHEY and CDR2 is SVGAGI. V lost 2 bases to trimming and J lost 10 bases, with 18 bases between them. Written as DNA, the CDR3 is TGTGCCAGCAGTTACGCTAGGGGCGGGGTAAGGTCACCCCTCCACTTT. Protein: CASSYARGGVRSPLHF.

This chain connects TRBV3-1 (or the pseudogene TRBV3-2) to TRBJ1-1, with D uncertain. V lost 1 base, J lost 5 bases, and 11 bases lay in between. Per the germline V gene, CDR1 is LGHDT and CDR2 is YNNKEL (reference sequence). This CDR3 comprises 14 residues. The CDR3: CASSQVAGSTEAFF. The CDR3 region has the DNA TGTGCCAGCAGCCAAGTTGCGGGGTCTACTGAAGCTTTCTTT.

The rearrangement uses TRBV2 and TRBJ1-4; 7 bases are shared with TRBD1. The length of the CDR3 is 15 residues. Germline V lookup: CDR1 SNHLY, CDR2 FYNNEI. The ends lost 6 bases at V and 6 bases at J; junction bases unmatched: 10. This chain's CDR3 is CASSLDRVKDEKLFF. CDR3 bases: TGTGCCAGCAGCTTAGACAGGGTAAAAGATGAAAAACTGTTTTTT. The whole variable domain, filled in from reference TRBV2 and TRBJ1-4, reads EPEVTQTPSHQVTQMGQEVILRCVPISNHLYFYWYRQILGQKVEFLVSFYNNEISEKSEIFDDQFSVERPDGSNFTLKIRSTKLEDSAMYFCASSLDRVKDEKLFFGSGTQLSVL.

The chain carries TRBV9 and TRBJ2-5; TRBD2 aligns across 10 bases. With V trimmed by 4 bases and J by 0 bases, 9 bases remained unmatched. Germline CDR1 and CDR2: SGDLS and YYNGEE. The CDR3 sequence is 17 residues long. CDR3 protein: CASSRGLAAQYQETQYF. The CDR3 DNA follows: TGTGCCAGCAGCCGAGGACTAGCGGCACAGTACCAAGAGACCCAGTACTTC.

The chain couples TRBV5-1 to TRBJ1-1, with a tentative D call TRBD1 (5 bases). Germline V gene data show CDR1 as SGHRS and CDR2 as YFSETQ. Trimming removed 0 bases at V and 0 bases at J, with 9 bases between. The CDR3 spans 15 residues. This CDR3 is CASSLGAGLNTEAFF. The CDR3 bases are TGCGCCAGCAGCTTGGGGGCAGGGCTGAACACTGAAGCTTTCTTT.